The clone carrying this T cell receptor (beta chain) was found a few times. Its matching antigen is unknown. TCRbeta library preparation incorporated unique molecular identifiers. TCRdb processed the PCR reads anew with MiXCR; each CDR3 protein has one entry. The sample carries about 300,000 distinct CDR3 sequences, over 7.5% recorded once. These data belong to a study of T-cell reconstitution after alpha-beta-depleted transplantation in children. The study's findings and limits: The main origin of T-cell counts and diversity one year after transplant was newly produced T cells.

There are 11 residues in the CDR3. V was cut by 6 bases and J by 10 bases, with 9 bases left in between. Germline CDR1 is LNHDA and CDR2 is SQIVND (reference sequence). The receptor's source is a female patient aged 2-9 years who had a stem cell transplant for Fanconi anemia, so the T cells may come from the graft donor. The sample here was peripheral blood, taken 360 days after TCRalphabeta/CD19-depleted stem cell transplant. This chain links TRBV19 with TRBJ2-2; tentative D call: TRBD1 (6 bases). CDR3 DNA sequence: TGTGCCAGTAGCAACAGGGTGGAGCTGTTTTTT. Encoded protein: CASSNRVELFF.